This T cell receptor (beta chain) was captured in a study of blood T cell repertoires in COVID-19. Study summary: Some COVID-19 samples were acute and others convalescent; all came from the United States, Italy and Spain. Sample material is recorded as cDNA or gDNA derived from T cells, B-cell-depleted T cells, or PBMCs.

Germline lookup yields CDR1 LGHDT and CDR2 YNNKEL (reference sequence). CDR3 length: 14 residues. J was trimmed by 7 bases and V by 0 bases; bases with no gene match: 4. Per the study methods: Estimated nucleated cell counts came from reference gene primer amplification. This table comes from immunoSEQ multiplex PCR, and its TCRdb copy is limited to in-frame clones, with some not included. From that table come the V and J calls and clone size; the DNA was used to work out D and trimming. The sample contains about 350,000 clones, more than 70% of which appear only once. Followed over time, Seattle patients had been enrolled while infection was active.

Sequenced sample: peripheral blood. The receptor's source is a woman between 65 and 79 years old with COVID-19, enrolled during active disease. J is TRBJ1-2 and V is TRBV3-1 (or the pseudogene TRBV3-2), with 8 bases matching TRBD1. Written as DNA, the CDR3 is TGTGCCAGCAGCCAAGATCTCAGGGGGCCTGGCTACACCTTC. Translated, it gives CASSQDLRGPGYTF.